This T cell receptor beta chain was captured by sequencing in a study of blood T cell repertoires in COVID-19. On the study more broadly: In each case, the material was cDNA or gDNA derived from T cells, B-cell-depleted T cells, or PBMCs.

The data were produced by immunoSEQ multiplex PCR, yet TCRdb's version contains in-frame clones alone and is incomplete. The repertoire has about 290,000 clones, 89% of them found once; the top ten carry around 10%. Seattle-derived patients entered the study during active infection and were followed longitudinally. V lost 0 bases, J lost 3 bases, and 6 bases lay in between. CDR1 is MNHEY and CDR2 is SMNVEV in the germline V gene (reference sequence). The length of the CDR3 is 13 residues. This chain uses TRBV27 with TRBJ2-7; no clear D. The receptor's source is a woman aged 25 to 39 with COVID-19, enrolled during active disease. Sequenced material: peripheral blood. The CDR3 DNA sequence: TGTGCCAGCAGTTTATCATCCGGCTACGAGCAGTACTTC. Residues: CASSLSSGYEQYF.